This TCR beta chain was recorded in a study of CD8 T cells in Susac syndrome. With random hexamers, roughly 0.45 to 1 ug RNA was reverse transcribed. Using its own MiXCR run on the immunoSEQ multiplex PCR reads, TCRdb lists one record per CDR3 protein. The sample lists fewer than 300,000 distinct CDR3 sequences; 70% to 90% were seen once. Trimming removed 6 bases from V and 3 bases from J, with 17 bases in between. Looked up from germline, CDR1 is SQVTM and CDR2 is ANQGSEA. The CDR3 is 14 amino acids. The gene calls are TRBV29-1 and TRBJ1-1; the D gene is possibly TRBD1 (6 bases). The sample comprised CD8+ T cells from PBMCs. This receptor was identified in a human donor with multiple sclerosis. The CDR3 DNA is TGCAGCGTCGATCGGGGGGCCGGGTACACTGAAGCTTTCTTT. Protein sequence: CSVDRGAGYTEAFF.